This TCR beta chain was sequenced in a study of shared clonotypes between healthy human individuals. Study context: The cohort had two women and three men, ages 18 to 49. Study results and limitations: Although depth was large, rarefaction showed that sequencing of the sorted subsets was incomplete.

TCRdb's copy holds only in-frame clones and misses some; the assay was immunoSEQ multiplex PCR. Of about 2.4 million clones listed, 90% to 95% were seen once; the top ten hold roughly 0.36%. For this clone: Its matching antigen is unknown. Other DNA sequences of this sample code for an identical CDR3.

Sample: naive CD4+ T cells from PBMCs. Indicated subset: CD45RA+ positively selected. This sequence was found in a man between 18 and 35 years old in good health. Some clones in this sample may be carry-over from other donors' samples.

This chain's CDR3 is CASSLFSGNTIYF. The CDR3 nucleotides read TGTGCCAGCAGCTTATTCTCTGGAAACACCATATATTTT. V gene TRBV7-2 combines with J gene TRBJ1-3; D gene ambiguous. The germline V gene encodes CDR1 SGHTA and CDR2 FQGNSA. V shed 2 bases and J shed 0 bases, with 2 bases lying between them. The CDR3 is 13 amino acids. Together with reference TRBV7-2 and TRBJ1-3, the CDR3 gives the full variable domain: GAGVSQSPSNKVTEKGKDVELRCDPISGHTALYWYRQSLGQGLEFLIYFQGNSAPDKSGLPSDRFSAERTGGSVSTLTIQRTQQEDSAVYLCASSLFSGNTIYFGEGSWLTVV.